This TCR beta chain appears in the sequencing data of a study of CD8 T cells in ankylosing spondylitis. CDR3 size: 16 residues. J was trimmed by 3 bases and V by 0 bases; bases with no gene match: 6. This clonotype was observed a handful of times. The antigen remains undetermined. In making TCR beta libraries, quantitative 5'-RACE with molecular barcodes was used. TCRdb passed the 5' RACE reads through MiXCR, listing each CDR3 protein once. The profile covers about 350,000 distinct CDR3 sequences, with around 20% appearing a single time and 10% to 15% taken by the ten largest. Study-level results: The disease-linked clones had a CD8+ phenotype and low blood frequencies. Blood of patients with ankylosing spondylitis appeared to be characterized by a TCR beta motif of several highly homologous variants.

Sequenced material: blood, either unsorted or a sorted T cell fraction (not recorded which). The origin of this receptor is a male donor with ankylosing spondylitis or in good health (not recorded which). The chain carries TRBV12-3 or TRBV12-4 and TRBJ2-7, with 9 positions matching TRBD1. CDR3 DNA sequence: TGTGCCAGCAGTTTAGCGCCGGGACAGGGTAACTACGAGCAGTACTTC. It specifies CASSLAPGQGNYEQYF.